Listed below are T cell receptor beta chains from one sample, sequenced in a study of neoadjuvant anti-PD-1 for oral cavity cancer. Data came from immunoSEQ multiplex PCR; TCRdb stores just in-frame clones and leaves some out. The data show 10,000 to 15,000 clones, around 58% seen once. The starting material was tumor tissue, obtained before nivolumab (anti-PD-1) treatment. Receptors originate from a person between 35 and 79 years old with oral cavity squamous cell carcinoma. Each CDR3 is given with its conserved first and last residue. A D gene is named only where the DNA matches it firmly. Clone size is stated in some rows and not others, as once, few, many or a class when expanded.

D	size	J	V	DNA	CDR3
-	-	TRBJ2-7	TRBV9	TGTGCCAGCAGCGCCAGACCATTGGGTCAATATCCTTTCTACGAGCAGTACTTC	CASSARPLGQYPFYEQYF
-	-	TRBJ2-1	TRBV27	TGTGCCAGCAGTTTGAAGTTTAGCTCCTACAATGAGCAGTTCTTC	CASSLKFSSYNEQFF
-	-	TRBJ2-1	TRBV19	TGTGCCAGTAGTCCCGCAGGGGACTACAATGAGCAGTTCTTC	CASSPAGDYNEQFF
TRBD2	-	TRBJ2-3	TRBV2	TGTGCCAGCAGTGCGACTAGCGGGAGGGCCGGAGATACGCAGTATTTT	CASSATSGRAGDTQYF
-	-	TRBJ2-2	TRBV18	TGTGCCAGCTCACCACCCAACCGGGAGACCACCGGGGAGCTGTTTTTT	CASSPPNRETTGELFF
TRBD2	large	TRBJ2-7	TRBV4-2	TGTGCCAGCAGAGAACTAGCGGGAGAATACTACGAGCAGTACTTC	CASRELAGEYYEQYF
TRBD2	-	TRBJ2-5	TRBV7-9	TGTGCCAGCAGCGTAGGGTCTAGCGGGGAATTGTCAGAGACCCAGTACTTC	CASSVGSSGELSETQYF
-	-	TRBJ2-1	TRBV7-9	TGTGCCAGCAGCTTCCTAGTCGGGAGTGGGCCTGAGCAGTTCTTC	CASSFLVGSGPEQFF
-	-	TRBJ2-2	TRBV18	TGTGCCAGCTCCCCCGGGACTAACACCGGGGAGCTGTTTTTT	CASSPGTNTGELFF
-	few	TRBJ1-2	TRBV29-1	TGCAGCGTTCTAGGGTCCAGGGGTAACTATGGCTACACCTTC	CSVLGSRGNYGYTF
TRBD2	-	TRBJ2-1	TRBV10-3	TGTGCCATCAGTGAAGCGGGGAGCTCCTACAATGAGCAGTTCTTC	CAISEAGSSYNEQFF
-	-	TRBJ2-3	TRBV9	TGTGCCAGCAGCGCAGACGGGGCACTCTTGAGCACAGATACGCAGTATTTT	CASSADGALLSTDTQYF
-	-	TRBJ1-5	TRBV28	TGTGCCAGCAGGATAATGGAGGGGTCTCAGCCCCAGCATTTT	CASRIMEGSQPQHF
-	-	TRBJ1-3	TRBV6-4	TGTGCCAGCACAAGGACCGCTGGAAACACCATATATTTT	CASTRTAGNTIYF
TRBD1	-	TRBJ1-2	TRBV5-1	TGCGCCAGCAGCGGGGACAGGGGAGGCTACACCTTC	CASSGDRGGYTF
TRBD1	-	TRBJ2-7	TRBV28	TGTGCCAGCAGTGGTATAAAGGTTACAGGGGGGACCTACGAGCAGTACTTC	CASSGIKVTGGTYEQYF
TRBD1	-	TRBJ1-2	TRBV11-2	TGTGCCAGCAGCTTAGGTACAGGGGAGGGCTACACCTTC	CASSLGTGEGYTF
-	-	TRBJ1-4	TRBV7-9	TGTGCCAGCAGCCAGGGATTTAATGAAAAACTGTTTTTT	CASSQGFNEKLFF
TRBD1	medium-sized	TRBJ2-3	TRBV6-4	TGTGCCAGCAGTCCGGGACAGGGTCTGTTCACAGATACGCAGTATTTT	CASSPGQGLFTDTQYF
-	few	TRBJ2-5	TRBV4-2	TGTGCCAGCAGCCGCGGACAGTCCCAAGAGACCCAGTACTTC	CASSRGQSQETQYF
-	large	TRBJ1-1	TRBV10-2	TGCGCCAGCAGTGAGACCGTCGGACCCTCTTTCTTT	CASSETVGPSFF
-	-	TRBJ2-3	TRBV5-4	TGTGCCAGCAGCTGGGACCGGACACCCCCTGGCACAGATACGCAGTATTTT	CASSWDRTPPGTDTQYF
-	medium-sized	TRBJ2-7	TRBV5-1	TGCGCCAGCAGCTTGGGTTACGAGCAGTACTTC	CASSLGYEQYF
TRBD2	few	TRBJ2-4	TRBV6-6	TGTGCCAGCAGTTCGTTAGCGGGATTGGGCAAAAACATTCAGTACTTC	CASSSLAGLGKNIQYF
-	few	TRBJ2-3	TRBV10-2	TGCGCCAGCCTTGATGGGACCAAACGTAGCACAGATACGCAGTATTTT	CASLDGTKRSTDTQYF
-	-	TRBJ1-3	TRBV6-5	TGTGCCAGCAGCTCGGGCCCCGGAAACACCATATATTTT	CASSSGPGNTIYF
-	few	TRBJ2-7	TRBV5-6	TGTGCCAGCAGCTCCTTCGTCGAGCAGTACTTC	CASSSFVEQYF
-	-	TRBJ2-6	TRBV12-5	TGTGCTAGTGGTTTGGATCAAGGTAGCGGCCTCTCTGGGGCCAACGTCCTGACTTTC	CASGLDQGSGLSGANVLTF
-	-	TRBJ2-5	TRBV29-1	TGCAGCGTTGAAGGTCAAAAAAGGCAGGGGCAAAGGGAGACCCAGTACTTC	CSVEGQKRQGQRETQYF
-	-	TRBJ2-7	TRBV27	TGTGCCAGCAGTTCCCGGGACGCGATCTACGAGCAGTACTTC	CASSSRDAIYEQYF
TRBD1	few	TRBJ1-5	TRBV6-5	TGTGCCAGTCGACAGGGAGATCAGCCCCAGCATTTT	CASRQGDQPQHF
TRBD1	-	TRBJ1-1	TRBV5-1	TGCGCCAGCAGCTTAGACAGGGGGCCGGCTGAAGCTTTCTTT	CASSLDRGPAEAFF
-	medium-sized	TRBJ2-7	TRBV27	TGTGCCAGCAGTTTACTCCCCGGGGCGCAGCAGTACTTC	CASSLLPGAQQYF
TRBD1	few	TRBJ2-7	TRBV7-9	TGTGCCAGCAGCACCGGGACAGGGATCCACGAGCAGTACTTC	CASSTGTGIHEQYF
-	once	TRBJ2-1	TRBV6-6	TGTGCCAGCAGCCAGGGACAAGAGCAGTTCTTC	CASSQGQEQFF
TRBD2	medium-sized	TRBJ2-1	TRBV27	TGTGCCAGCAGTGTGGGACTAGCGGTACAGGAGCAGTTCTTC	CASSVGLAVQEQFF